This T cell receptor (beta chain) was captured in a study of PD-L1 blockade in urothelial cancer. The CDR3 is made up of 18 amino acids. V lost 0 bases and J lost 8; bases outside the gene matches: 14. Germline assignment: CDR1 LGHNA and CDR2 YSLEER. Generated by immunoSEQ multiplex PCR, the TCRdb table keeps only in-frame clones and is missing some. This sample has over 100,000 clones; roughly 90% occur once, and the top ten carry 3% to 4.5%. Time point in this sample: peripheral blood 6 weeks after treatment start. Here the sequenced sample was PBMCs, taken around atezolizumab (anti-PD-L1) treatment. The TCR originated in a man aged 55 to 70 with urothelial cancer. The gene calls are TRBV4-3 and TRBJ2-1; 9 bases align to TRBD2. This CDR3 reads CASSQDIPSGVSGDEQFF. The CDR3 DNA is TGCGCCAGCAGCCAAGATATTCCTAGCGGGGTCTCAGGGGATGAGCAGTTCTTC.